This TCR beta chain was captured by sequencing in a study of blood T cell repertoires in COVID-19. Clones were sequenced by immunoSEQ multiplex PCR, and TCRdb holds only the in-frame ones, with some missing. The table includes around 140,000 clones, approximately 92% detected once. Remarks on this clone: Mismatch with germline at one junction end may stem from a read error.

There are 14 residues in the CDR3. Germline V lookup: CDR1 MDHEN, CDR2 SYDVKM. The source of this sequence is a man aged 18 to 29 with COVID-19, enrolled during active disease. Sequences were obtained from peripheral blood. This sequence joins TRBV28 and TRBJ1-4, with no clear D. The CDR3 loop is CASSSGATNEKLLF. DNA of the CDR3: TGTGCCAGCAGTTCCGGTGCAACTAATGAAAAACTGCTTTTT.